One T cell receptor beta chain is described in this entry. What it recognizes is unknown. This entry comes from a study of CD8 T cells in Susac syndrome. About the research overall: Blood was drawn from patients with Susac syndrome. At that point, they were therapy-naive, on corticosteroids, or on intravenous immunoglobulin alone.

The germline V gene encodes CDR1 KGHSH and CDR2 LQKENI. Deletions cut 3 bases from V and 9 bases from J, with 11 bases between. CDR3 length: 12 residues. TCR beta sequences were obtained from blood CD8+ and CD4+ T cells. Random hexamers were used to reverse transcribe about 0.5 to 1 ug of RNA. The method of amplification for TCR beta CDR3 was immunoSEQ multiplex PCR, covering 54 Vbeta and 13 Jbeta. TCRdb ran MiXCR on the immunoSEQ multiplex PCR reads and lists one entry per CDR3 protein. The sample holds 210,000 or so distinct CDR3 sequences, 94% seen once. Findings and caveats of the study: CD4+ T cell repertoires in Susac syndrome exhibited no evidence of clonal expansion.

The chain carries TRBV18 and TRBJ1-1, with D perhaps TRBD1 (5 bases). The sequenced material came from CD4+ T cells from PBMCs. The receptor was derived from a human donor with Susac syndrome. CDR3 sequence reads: CASSPLEGQAFF. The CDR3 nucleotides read TGTGCCAGCTCACCTTTGGAGGGGCAAGCTTTCTTT. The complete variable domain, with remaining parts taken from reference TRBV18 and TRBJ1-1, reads NAGVMQNPRHLVRRRGQEARLRCSPMKGHSHVYWYRQLPEEGLKFMVYLQKENIIDESGMPKERFSAEFPKEGPSILRIQQVVRGDSAAYFCASSPLEGQAFFGQGTRLTVV.